One and the same sample provided the 18 T cell receptor beta chains below, sequenced in a study of a mutant IDH1 vaccine in newly diagnosed glioma. These receptors' antigens are unknown. The repertoire was sequenced with immunoSEQ multiplex PCR; TCRdb's copy has only in-frame clones and lacks some. The table includes about 54,000 clones, around 86% detected once. The time point is: week 23, last vaccination. Vaccine doses each comprised 300 ug of mutant IDH1 20-mer peptide, with topical imiquimod. The sequencing here drew on PBMCs, taken from a glioma patient whose treatment included an IDH1 peptide vaccine. The receptor source for this set is a man aged 40-49 years with glioma.

V usage is TRBV7-9 and J usage is TRBJ2-7; 10 bases match TRBD1. CDR3 length: 14 residues. The V and J ends lost 1 base and 5 bases, in that order; junction bases with no gene match: 2. Germline-derived CDR1 and CDR2 are SEHNR and FQNEAQ (reference sequence). The CDR3 protein is CASSLVGTGDEQYF. Here the CDR3 DNA reads TGTGCCAGCAGCTTAGTTGGGACAGGGGACGAGCAGTACTTC. The entire variable domain, with the rest obtained from reference TRBV7-9 and TRBJ2-7, is as follows: DTGVSQNPRHKITKRGQNVTFRCDPISEHNRLYWYRQTLGQGPEFLTYFQNEAQLEKSRLLSDRFSAERPKGSFSTLEIQRTEQGDSAMYLCASSLVGTGDEQYFGPGTRLTVT.

The CDR3 nucleotides read TGTGCCAGCAGCCTTATGGGCGGCGGAGGGGTCAATGAGCAGTTCTTC. It codes for CASSLMGGGGVNEQFF. This chain links TRBV7-2 with TRBJ2-1, with D perhaps matching TRBD2 (6 bases). Germline values: CDR1 SGHTA, CDR2 FQGNSA. V lost 5 bases, J lost 6 bases, and 20 bases lay in between. The CDR3 is made up of 16 amino acids.

This rearrangement joins TRBV7-2 to TRBJ2-1, with TRBD2 as a possible D gene (6 bases). CDR1 is SGHTA, CDR2 FQGNSA, per germline. Deletions cut 0 bases from V and 6 bases from J, with 9 bases between. This CDR3 region has 14 residues. The CDR3 here is CASSLALGGNEQFF. The CDR3 coding sequence is TGTGCCAGCAGCTTAGCCCTGGGGGGCAATGAGCAGTTCTTC.

The chain combines TRBV29-1 with TRBJ1-1; tentative D call: TRBD1 (5 bases). Germline V gene sequence: CDR1 SQVTM, CDR2 ANQGSEA. The ends were cut back, 4 bases at V and 0 bases at J, with 12 bases in the middle. The CDR3 is 14 amino acids. The CDR3 is CSVGRQGMNTEAFF. The CDR3 DNA reads as TGCAGCGTTGGGAGGCAGGGAATGAACACTGAAGCTTTCTTT.

The chain is built from TRBV5-1 and TRBJ2-5; 8 bases map to TRBD1. CDR1 SGHRS and CDR2 YFSETQ come from the germline V gene. The V gene end was trimmed by 8 bases and the J gene end by 5 bases; junction bases not matched to a gene: 5. This CDR3 spans 12 amino acids. CDR3 nucleotides: TGCGCCAGTGACAGGGGCGGGGAGACCCAGTACTTC. The encoded protein is CASDRGGETQYF.

This clone showed up just a few times. This chain connects TRBV6-1 to TRBJ2-7, with 10 bases that match TRBD1. From germline, CDR1 is MNHNS and CDR2 SASEGT. CDR3 size: 13 residues. Trimming cost V 6 bases and J 5 bases; bases outside gene matches: 4. For the CDR3, the DNA is TGTGCCAGCAGATCGGACAGGGGGGACGAGCAGTACTTC. It specifies CASRSDRGDEQYF.

The chain recombines TRBV5-8 with TRBJ2-1; the match to TRBD2 covers 7 bases. Germline V gene sequence: CDR1 SGHTS, CDR2 YDEGEE. The J segment lost 5 bases and the V segment lost 5 bases, leaving 10 bases of the junction unmatched. The CDR3 totals 15 residues. The CDR3: CASRLYRGGDNEQFF. For the CDR3, the DNA is TGTGCCAGCAGGTTGTATCGGGGAGGGGACAATGAGCAGTTCTTC.

J is TRBJ1-2 and V is TRBV7-9; D is perhaps TRBD1 (5 bases). In germline, CDR1 is SEHNR, CDR2 FQNEAQ (reference sequence). This CDR3 region has 14 residues. V lost 1 base and J lost 4, with 10 bases in between. CDR3 region: CASSLGQGAYGYTF. In DNA form, the CDR3 reads TGTGCCAGCAGCTTAGGGCAGGGAGCCTATGGCTACACCTTC.

J is TRBJ2-1 and V is TRBV4-3; 7 bases are shared with TRBD2. Germline V CDR1 and CDR2: LGHNA, YSLEER. Unmatched junction bases numbered 3, after V lost 1 base and J lost 3 bases. CDR3 length: 15 amino acids. The CDR3 region has the DNA TGCGCCAGCAGCCAAGGTCGGGACTACTACAATGAGCAGTTCTTC. Protein product: CASSQGRDYYNEQFF.

V usage is TRBV27 and J usage is TRBJ2-1; the D gene is possibly TRBD1 (5 bases). Germline V gives CDR1 MNHEY, CDR2 SMNVEV (reference sequence). The CDR3 is 14 residues long. The V end lost 1 base, the J end lost 7 bases, and 11 bases lay between the germline ends. In DNA, the CDR3 is TGTGCCAGCAGTTTATATAGGAGACAGAATGAGCAGTTCTTC. This gives the protein CASSLYRRQNEQFF.

This clone is a singleton in its sample. V and J are TRBV18 and TRBJ2-7; 11 bases map to TRBD1. The CDR3 loop spans 14 amino acids. CDR1 is KGHSH and CDR2 is LQKENI in the germline V gene. V trimming: 3 bases; J trimming: 7 bases; junction bases outside the gene matches: 5. Here the CDR3 DNA reads TGTGCCAGCTCACCCGGACAGGGGGCGAGGGAGCAGTACTTC. Translation: CASSPGQGAREQYF.

V and J are TRBV5-1 and TRBJ1-2; no definite D call. CDR1 and CDR2 from the germline V gene are SGHRS and YFSETQ. This CDR3 is built from 11 residues. Trimming removed 4 bases from V and 4 bases from J, with 5 bases in between. CDR3 coding DNA: TGCGCCAGCAGCGGACTCTATGGCTACACCTTC. Translating gives CASSGLYGYTF.

This clone was seen only once. V gene TRBV6-1 combines with J gene TRBJ1-5; weak D call: TRBD1 (5 bases). Between the trimmed V and J ends, which lost 5 bases and 1 base, there was a span of 6 bases. The germline V gene encodes CDR1 MNHNS and CDR2 SASEGT. The CDR3 sequence is 13 residues long. This CDR3 is CASSWDSNQPQHF. The CDR3 DNA reads as TGTGCCAGCAGTTGGGACAGCAATCAGCCCCAGCATTTT.

The chain has TRBV27 and TRBJ2-2; D is unclear. Germline V gives CDR1 MNHEY, CDR2 SMNVEV (reference sequence). The CDR3 is 12 residues long. Trimming left V 4 bases short and J 10 bases short, with 10 bases between. CDR3 sequence (DNA): TGTGCCAGCAGTTCGGTCCCGATGGAGCTGTTTTTT. Its protein is CASSSVPMELFF.

A few counts support this clone. This chain links TRBV7-9 with TRBJ1-2; D is perhaps TRBD1 (5 bases). Trimming left V 1 base short and J 2 bases short, with 5 bases between. In germline, CDR1 is SEHNR, CDR2 FQNEAQ (reference sequence). This CDR3 contains 13 residues. The CDR3 nucleotides are TGTGCCAGCAGCTTAGGGGGGAACTATGGCTACACCTTC. Translation: CASSLGGNYGYTF.

The V and J genes are TRBV7-2 and TRBJ1-2; 9 positions agree with TRBD1. The V and J ends lost 4 bases and 8 bases, in that order; junction bases with no gene match: 11. This CDR3 spans 15 amino acids. Germline values: CDR1 SGHTA, CDR2 FQGNSA. CDR3 residues: CASSYTGTGNGGYTF. The DNA for the CDR3 is TGTGCCAGCAGCTATACCGGGACAGGGAACGGCGGCTACACCTTC.

The V and J genes are TRBV5-7 and TRBJ1-3, with D possibly matching TRBD1 (6 bases). TRBV5-7 is marked as an open reading frame, function uncertain. V dropped 0 bases and J dropped 3 bases, with 10 bases sitting between them. The CDR3 is 15 amino acids. The CDR3 DNA is TGTGCCAGCAGCTTGGGGGCAGGGGTTGGAAACACCATATATTTT. As protein: CASSLGAGVGNTIYF.

The rearrangement joins TRBV7-2 to TRBJ2-2; D ambiguous. Trimming removed 3 bases at V and 4 bases at J, with 3 bases between. The CDR3 totals 12 residues. Germline CDR1 is SGHTA and CDR2 is FQGNSA. The CDR3 bases are TGTGCCAGCAGCTTTGTCACCGGGGAGCTGTTTTTT. This sequence encodes CASSFVTGELFF. The variable domain in full, completed from reference TRBV7-2 and TRBJ2-2, reads GAGVSQSPSNKVTEKGKDVELRCDPISGHTALYWYRQSLGQGLEFLIYFQGNSAPDKSGLPSDRFSAERTGGSVSTLTIQRTQQEDSAVYLCASSFVTGELFFGEGSRLTVL.